This T cell receptor (beta chain) was recovered during a study of OX40 agonist ivuxolimab in advanced cancers. Across the study: Ivuxolimab is a fully human IgG2 antibody that activates OX40 (CD134). Study conclusions and caveats: The CD4+ and CD8+ T cells in the blood had expanded clonally by week 6 at 0.1 to 3.0 mg/kg.

Germline V gene sequence: CDR1 DFQATT, CDR2 SNEGSKA (reference sequence). The CDR3 is 11 residues long. V gave up 3 bases and J gave up 4 bases, with 7 bases separating them. Systemic immunosuppression or a history of autoimmune disease excluded patients. The timepoints at which blood was sampled were baseline, cycle 4 day 1, and cycle 7 day 1. Assay used: immunoSEQ multiplex PCR; TCRdb lists only in-frame clones, some missing. The repertoire holds about 82,000 clones, with more than 85% as singletons. A remark on this clone: What it binds is unknown.

Material: CD4+ or CD8+ T cells sorted from blood, obtained in a trial of the OX40 agonist ivuxolimab. The chain recombines TRBV20-1 with TRBJ2-7, with a tentative D call TRBD2 (6 bases). The receptor was isolated from an adult with an advanced solid tumor such as melanoma, head and neck, liver or kidney cancer. The CDR3 sequence is CSASAGYEQYF. CDR3 nucleotides: TGCAGTGCTAGCGCGGGGTACGAGCAGTACTTC.